Listed below are T cell receptor beta chains from one sample, sequenced in a study of metastatic and nonmetastatic thyroid tumors. TCRdb reanalyzed the PCR reads with MiXCR. The data contain about 12,000 clones, around 29% of them seen just once; the ten biggest clones take up less than 15%. The specimen was tumor tissue. The receptors derive from a female donor with papillary thyroid cancer or a benign thyroid nodule (not recorded which). Some clones in this sample may be carry-over from other donors' samples. CDR3s include the opening cysteine and the closing phenylalanine or tryptophan. The D gene is left open where the match is weak. Clone size is stated in some rows and not others, as once, few, many or a class when expanded.

D | J | size | V | DNA | CDR3
- | TRBJ2-7 | - | TRBV30 | TGTGCCTGGAGGGGGGCATCCTCCTACGAGCAGTACTTC | CAWRGASSYEQYF
TRBD2 | TRBJ2-7 | - | TRBV30 | TGTGCCTGGACCAGGACTAGCGGGAGGGCCCGCGAGCAGTACTTC | CAWTRTSGRAREQYF
- | TRBJ1-1 | - | TRBV3-1 | TGTGCCAGCAGCCAAGGTCCGACCATGAACACTGAAGCTTTCTTT | CASSQGPTMNTEAFF
- | TRBJ1-5 | medium-sized | TRBV7-9 | TGTGCCAGCAGTTTTTGGGGTCAGCCCCAGCATTTT | CASSFWGQPQHF
- | TRBJ2-7 | medium-sized | TRBV29-1 | TGCAGCGTTGAAAGAAGCGGGCAAGGCTCCTACGAGCAGTACTTC | CSVERSGQGSYEQYF
- | TRBJ1-2 | - | TRBV28 | TGTGCCAGCATCCAAACAGATTCAGGGTTTGGAGGCTACACCTTC | CASIQTDSGFGGYTF
- | TRBJ1-2 | - | TRBV20-1 | TGCAGTGCTATCCGGGACCGATCTAACTATGGCTACACCTTC | CSAIRDRSNYGYTF
- | TRBJ2-2 | medium-sized | TRBV6-4 | TGTGCCAGCAGTGCTTACACCGGGGAGCTGTTTTTT | CASSAYTGELFF
- | TRBJ2-7 | - | TRBV2 | TGTGCCAGCAGTGGACAGCGCTACGAGCAGTACTTC | CASSGQRYEQYF
TRBD1 | TRBJ1-1 | medium-sized | TRBV6-1 | TGTGCCAGCAGCCCCAGACAGGGAGGGATTCTGACTGAAGCTTTCTTT | CASSPRQGGILTEAFF
- | TRBJ2-7 | many | TRBV5-4 | TGTGCCAGCAGCGGATCCTCTAGCGACGCCTACGAGCAGTACTTC | CASSGSSSDAYEQYF
- | TRBJ1-1 | medium-sized | TRBV5-1 | TGCGCCAGCAGCTTGGCCTACGGGCAGAACACTGAAGCTTTCTTT | CASSLAYGQNTEAFF
- | TRBJ1-2 | once | TRBV5-1 | TGCGCCAGCAGCCCGACAGATTATGGCTACACCTTC | CASSPTDYGYTF
- | TRBJ1-2 | - | TRBV28 | TGTGCCAGCAGTTTTAGCCCGCGAGACTATGGCTACACCTTC | CASSFSPRDYGYTF
TRBD1 | TRBJ2-1 | once | TRBV7-8 | TGTGCCAGCAGCCCGACAGGGGGCCCGGGAAATGAGCAGTTCTTC | CASSPTGGPGNEQFF
TRBD1 | TRBJ1-1 | few | TRBV29-1 | TGTATCGCCGGACAGGGGGCGAGGACTGAAGCTTTCTTT | CIAGQGARTEAFF
TRBD2 | TRBJ2-7 | - | TRBV24-1 | TGTGCCACCAGTTGTTGGACTAGCAAGAACGAGCAGTACTTC | CATSCWTSKNEQYF
- | TRBJ1-6 | - | TRBV3-1 | TGTGCCAGCAGCCAGGGACGGTATAATTCACCCCTCCACTTT | CASSQGRYNSPLHF
TRBD2 | TRBJ2-5 | many | TRBV2 | TGTGCCAGCAGTGAAGGGGGAGCGGGAGAGGGAGAGACCCAGTACTTC | CASSEGGAGEGETQYF
- | TRBJ2-2 | - | TRBV5-1 | TGCGCCAGCAGCTTGGTTGTGGGCGGGGAGCTGTTTTTT | CASSLVVGGELFF
- | TRBJ2-5 | medium-sized | TRBV4-3 | TGCGCCAGCAGCCAAGGAGGGGAAGGGACCCAGTACTTC | CASSQGGEGTQYF
- | TRBJ2-7 | many | TRBV5-4 | TGTGCCAGCAGCTCCGTAAGGACGGGGAGCGGCTACGAGCAGTACTTC | CASSSVRTGSGYEQYF
- | TRBJ2-3 | many | TRBV12-3/TRBV12-4 | TGTGCCAGCAGTTTAATGGCGATTAGCACAGATACGCAGTATTTT | CASSLMAISTDTQYF
- | TRBJ2-1 | few | TRBV3-1 | TGTGCCAGCAGCCAAGGAAGGACTGGGAATGAGCAGTTCTTC | CASSQGRTGNEQFF
TRBD2 | TRBJ2-1 | few | TRBV10-3 | TGTGCCATCAGTGATATTAGCGGGGGGTACAATGAGCAGTTCTTC | CAISDISGGYNEQFF
- | TRBJ1-4 | few | TRBV6-1 | TGTGCCAGCACCCCCGGGAGTCAGGGGTGGGAAAAACTGTTTTTT | CASTPGSQGWEKLFF
- | TRBJ1-1 | - | TRBV5-1 | TGCGCCAGCAGCTTGGGCGGGAACACTGAAGCTTTCTTT | CASSLGGNTEAFF
TRBD2 | TRBJ2-7 | - | TRBV5-6 | TGTGCCAGCAGCTTTCGGACTAGCGGCCCCTACGAGCAGTACTTC | CASSFRTSGPYEQYF
- | TRBJ1-5 | medium-sized | TRBV19 | TGTGCCAGTAGTATATATCCGGGACAAACTAGAGGGGATCAGCCCCAGCATTTT | CASSIYPGQTRGDQPQHF
TRBD2 | TRBJ2-7 | - | TRBV20-1 | TGCAGTGCTAGAGATCCCACTAGCGGAGGTTTTAGCGAGCAGTACTTC | CSARDPTSGGFSEQYF
- | TRBJ2-2 | few | TRBV6-1 | TGTGCCAGCAGTGACTGGGGTTCGTCGGGGGAGCTGTTTTTT | CASSDWGSSGELFF
TRBD2 | TRBJ2-3 | many | TRBV5-1 | TGCGCCAGCAGCTTGGGGATGAGCGGGAGCAGCACAGATACGCAGTATTTT | CASSLGMSGSSTDTQYF
TRBD1 | TRBJ1-2 | - | TRBV9 | TGTGCCAGCAGCTATGAGGGACAGGGAGGTAGTGGCTACACCTTC | CASSYEGQGGSGYTF
TRBD1 | TRBJ2-7 | - | TRBV30 | TGTGCCTGGGACCGGGACAGGGGTAGGGAGCAGTACTTC | CAWDRDRGREQYF
TRBD1 | TRBJ2-7 | few | TRBV28 | TGTGCCAGCAGTCTGACAGGGTTCTCCTACGAGCAGTACTTC | CASSLTGFSYEQYF
- | TRBJ2-5 | many | TRBV15 | TGTGCCACCAGCAGACAGCAACAAGAGACCCAGTACTTC | CATSRQQQETQYF
TRBD2 | TRBJ2-3 | - | TRBV20-1 | TGCAGTGCCACGAATCTAGCGGGAGTAGGGGATACGCAGTATTTT | CSATNLAGVGDTQYF
TRBD1 | TRBJ1-2 | - | TRBV5-1 | TGCGCCAGCAGCCGACAGGGGATAAAGGACTACGGCTACACCTTC | CASSRQGIKDYGYTF
TRBD1 | TRBJ2-7 | many | TRBV5-1 | TGCGCCAGCAGCTTGGGGTCCCAAACAGGGGTTAGCACCCTGGGTCTGTACTTC | CASSLGSQTGVSTLGLYF
- | TRBJ2-7 | - | TRBV13 | TGTGCCAGCAGCTTAGTAGGGCAGCACTACGAGCAGTACTTC | CASSLVGQHYEQYF
- | TRBJ2-5 | medium-sized | TRBV7-2 | TGTGCCAGCAGCTTAGAAGGGCCATCTGGAGAGACCCAGTACTTC | CASSLEGPSGETQYF
- | TRBJ2-3 | medium-sized | TRBV28 | TGTGCCAGCAGTTTTGTGGGCAGTTACACAGATACGCAGTATTTT | CASSFVGSYTDTQYF
- | TRBJ1-5 | - | TRBV6-1 | TGTGCCAGCAGTATGAATAGCAATCAGCCCCAGCATTTT | CASSMNSNQPQHF
- | TRBJ1-6 | many | TRBV7-9 | TGTGCCAGCAGCTTTGATACTCGAACCCTCCACTTT | CASSFDTRTLHF
- | TRBJ1-5 | - | TRBV19 | TGTGCCAGTAGTAAGACGACGGGGTATCAGCCCCAGCATTTT | CASSKTTGYQPQHF
- | TRBJ2-1 | few | TRBV9 | TGTGCCAGCAGCGTAGATGACGAGCAGTTCTTC | CASSVDDEQFF
TRBD2 | TRBJ2-5 | medium-sized | TRBV6-1 | TGTGCCAGCAGCGCACTGGGACTAGCAGGGGGTGAGACCCAGTACTTC | CASSALGLAGGETQYF
- | TRBJ2-4 | many | TRBV7-2 | TGTGCCAGCAGCTTAGGCGGAGCCAAAAACATTCAGTACTTC | CASSLGGAKNIQYF
- | TRBJ2-7 | - | TRBV20-1 | TGCAGTGCTAGTCGCGGTCGGACGGAAAACTACGAGCAGTACTTC | CSASRGRTENYEQYF
TRBD1 | TRBJ1-2 | - | TRBV19 | TGTGCCAGTAGTCAGGGGGACTATGGCTACACCTTC | CASSQGDYGYTF
- | TRBJ1-1 | few | TRBV4-3 | TGCGCCAGCAGCCAAGATTTGGTAACTGAAGCTTTCTTT | CASSQDLVTEAFF
TRBD2 | TRBJ2-5 | - | TRBV5-6 | TGTGCCAGCTACTTAGCGGGAGGCGGTAGAGAGACCCAGTACTTC | CASYLAGGGRETQYF